Below, one T cell receptor (beta chain) is given with its context. The identical CDR3 is also encoded by other nucleotide sequences in the sample. Per the study methods: Reference gene primer amplification in the assay estimated nucleated cell counts. Generated by immunoSEQ multiplex PCR, the TCRdb table keeps only in-frame clones and is missing some. V, J and clone size are taken as reported in that table, and D and trimming were inferred from the DNA itself. The table records about 180,000 clones, approximately 87% of them present only once. These data originate in a study of blood T cell repertoires in COVID-19. The overall study: From the United States, Italy and Spain came samples of acute and convalescent COVID-19. PBMCs, B-cell-depleted T cells, or T cells provided the cDNA or gDNA that made up the material.

This receptor was taken from a man aged 70-80 years with active or convalescent COVID-19. The sample comprised peripheral blood.

Written as DNA, the CDR3 is TGTGCCAGCAGCCGAGGGACTAGCGGCTCCTACGAGCAGTACTTC. Amino acid sequence: CASSRGTSGSYEQYF. This chain uses TRBV5-4 with TRBJ2-7, with 11 bases aligning to TRBD2. The CDR3 totals 15 residues. V shed 4 bases, J shed 0 bases, and the junction held 3 bases outside the gene matches. Germline V gene lookup returns CDR1 SGHNT and CDR2 YYREEE (reference sequence).